One TCR beta chain is described in this entry. Antigen: not known. The CDR3 loop spans 14 amino acids. Deletions cut 3 bases from V and 6 bases from J, with 14 bases between. CDR1 and CDR2 (germline): WSHSY, SAAADI. The data were obtained in a study of response to subunit inactivated influenza vaccine. Findings of the study overall: Each seasonal influenza vaccination recruits few new T cells, the authors suggested.

TCRdb re-derived calls from the RT-PCR reads in MiXCR, one entry per CDR3 protein. This table holds 650,000 to 800,000 distinct CDR3 sequences, 15% to 20% found once. This chain joins TRBV10-2 and TRBJ2-5; the D gene could be TRBD1 or TRBD2 (5 bases each). This sequence was found in a middle-aged man who received an inactivated influenza vaccine. Here the sequenced sample was PBMCs from blood, taken roughly 5 days after vaccination. The CDR3 DNA follows: TGCGCCAGCAGTGATCAAGGGACCCTCAAGACCCAGTACTTC. Protein product: CASSDQGTLKTQYF.